The rows below give T cell receptor beta chains drawn from one sample of a study of blood T cells in healthy people across ages. Via MiXCR, TCRdb re-called the 5' RACE reads, giving one row per CDR3 protein. This sample carries just under 900,000 distinct CDR3 sequences, around 28% of them seen once, and the ten largest clones take around 16%. The sequencing input was blood. The receptors come from an elderly woman in good health. CDR3s include the opening cysteine and the closing phenylalanine or tryptophan. Each record gives: V gene, clone size, J gene, D gene, CDR3 protein, CDR3 DNA. A D gene is named only where the DNA matches it firmly. For some rows the clone size is stated as once, few or many, or as a class when expanded; others skip it.

v_gene: TRBV20-1
abundance: many
j_gene: TRBJ2-3
d_gene: TRBD2
CDR3aa: CSASLAGGSTDTQYF
CDR3nt: TGCAGTGCTAGCTTAGCGGGGGGGAGCACAGATACGCAGTATTTT

v_gene: TRBV3-1
abundance: -
j_gene: TRBJ1-6
d_gene: -
CDR3aa: CASSPRQGGNSPLHF
CDR3nt: TGTGCCAGCAGCCCTCGACAAGGGGGGAATTCACCCCTCCACTTT

v_gene: TRBV3-1
abundance: few
j_gene: TRBJ1-4
d_gene: TRBD1
CDR3aa: CASSQDPDREKLFF
CDR3nt: TGTGCCAGCAGCCAAGACCCTGACAGGGAGAAACTGTTTTTT

v_gene: TRBV12-3/TRBV12-4
abundance: many
j_gene: TRBJ2-1
d_gene: -
CDR3aa: CASAKGGTTYNEQFF
CDR3nt: TGTGCCAGCGCCAAAGGGGGGACGACGTACAATGAGCAGTTCTTC

v_gene: TRBV12-3/TRBV12-4
abundance: -
j_gene: TRBJ2-7
d_gene: TRBD1
CDR3aa: CASSLEGQGYSSSYEQYF
CDR3nt: TGTGCCAGCAGCTTGGAAGGACAGGGTTATAGTAGCTCCTACGAGCAGTACTTC

v_gene: TRBV10-2
abundance: few
j_gene: TRBJ1-5
d_gene: -
CDR3aa: CASSVQGSNQPQHF
CDR3nt: TGCGCCAGCAGTGTACAGGGAAGCAATCAGCCCCAGCATTTT

v_gene: TRBV20-1
abundance: -
j_gene: TRBJ2-6
d_gene: -
CDR3aa: CSARGGTVANVLTF
CDR3nt: TGCAGTGCCAGGGGGGGGACTGTGGCCAACGTCCTGACTTTC

v_gene: TRBV28
abundance: many
j_gene: TRBJ1-6
d_gene: -
CDR3aa: CASSLSHYPGNSPLHF
CDR3nt: TGTGCCAGCAGCTTATCACACTACCCGGGGAATTCACCCCTCCACTTT

v_gene: TRBV30
abundance: -
j_gene: TRBJ2-2
d_gene: -
CDR3aa: CAWSVMMRRNPTGELFF
CDR3nt: TGTGCCTGGAGTGTAATGATGCGGCGCAACCCCACCGGGGAGCTGTTTTTT

v_gene: TRBV4-2
abundance: -
j_gene: TRBJ2-7
d_gene: -
CDR3aa: CASSQGNTGYEQYF
CDR3nt: TGTGCCAGCAGCCAAGGTAACACAGGGTACGAGCAGTACTTC

v_gene: TRBV6-2/TRBV6-3
abundance: many
j_gene: TRBJ2-1
d_gene: -
CDR3aa: CASSYSRAIGNEQFF
CDR3nt: TGTGCCAGCAGTTACTCCAGAGCCATCGGGAATGAGCAGTTCTTC

v_gene: TRBV10-3
abundance: -
j_gene: TRBJ2-5
d_gene: -
CDR3aa: CAISEPPEETQYF
CDR3nt: TGTGCCATCAGTGAACCCCCGGAGGAGACCCAGTACTTC

v_gene: TRBV7-2
abundance: many
j_gene: TRBJ2-5
d_gene: -
CDR3aa: CASSLEQGETQYF
CDR3nt: TGTGCCAGCAGCTTAGAGCAGGGAGAGACCCAGTACTTC

v_gene: TRBV7-2
abundance: -
j_gene: TRBJ2-3
d_gene: TRBD2
CDR3aa: CASSFRTSGGRRTDTQYF
CDR3nt: TGTGCCAGCAGCTTTAGGACTAGCGGGGGACGTCGCACAGATACGCAGTATTTT

v_gene: TRBV5-1
abundance: many
j_gene: TRBJ2-5
d_gene: TRBD2
CDR3aa: CASSFGGGGQETQYF
CDR3nt: TGCGCCAGCAGCTTCGGCGGCGGGGGGCAAGAGACCCAGTACTTC

v_gene: TRBV27
abundance: -
j_gene: TRBJ2-7
d_gene: TRBD1
CDR3aa: CASSRTGGGYEQYF
CDR3nt: TGTGCCAGCAGTAGAACAGGGGGAGGCTACGAGCAGTACTTC

v_gene: TRBV15
abundance: many
j_gene: TRBJ2-3
d_gene: -
CDR3aa: CATSVSVGGTDTQYF
CDR3nt: TGTGCCACCAGCGTGTCGGTTGGAGGCACAGATACGCAGTATTTT

v_gene: TRBV5-5
abundance: -
j_gene: TRBJ2-1
d_gene: -
CDR3aa: CASSLVGWAGKVSYNEQFF
CDR3nt: TGTGCCAGCAGCTTGGTAGGTTGGGCCGGGAAAGTCTCCTACAATGAGCAGTTCTTC

v_gene: TRBV11-2
abundance: -
j_gene: TRBJ2-3
d_gene: TRBD2
CDR3aa: CASSPTSGSPTDTQYF
CDR3nt: TGCGCCAGCAGCCCGACTAGCGGGAGCCCCACAGATACGCAGTATTTT

v_gene: TRBV29-1
abundance: many
j_gene: TRBJ2-5
d_gene: -
CDR3aa: CSVATSMETQYF
CDR3nt: TGCAGCGTCGCAACTAGCATGGAGACCCAGTACTTC

v_gene: TRBV6-2/TRBV6-3
abundance: few
j_gene: TRBJ2-3
d_gene: -
CDR3aa: CAIRRGAADTQYF
CDR3nt: TGTGCCATCAGAAGGGGGGCAGCAGATACGCAGTATTTT

v_gene: TRBV7-2
abundance: many
j_gene: TRBJ2-4
d_gene: TRBD1
CDR3aa: CASAPQGWSKNIQYF
CDR3nt: TGTGCCAGCGCACCACAGGGGTGGTCCAAAAACATTCAGTACTTC

v_gene: TRBV7-9
abundance: -
j_gene: TRBJ1-6
d_gene: TRBD1
CDR3aa: CASSQDRVGNSPLHF
CDR3nt: TGTGCCAGCAGCCAGGACAGGGTGGGGAATTCACCCCTCCACTTT

v_gene: TRBV12-3/TRBV12-4
abundance: -
j_gene: TRBJ2-3
d_gene: -
CDR3aa: CASRKLGGTTDAEYF
CDR3nt: TGTGCCAGCAGGAAACTTGGCGGGACCACAGATGCGGAGTATTTT

v_gene: TRBV12-3/TRBV12-4
abundance: many
j_gene: TRBJ2-1
d_gene: TRBD1
CDR3aa: CASSFGTGRIGYNEQFF
CDR3nt: TGTGCCAGCAGTTTCGGGACAGGTCGTATAGGGTACAATGAGCAGTTCTTC

v_gene: TRBV3-1
abundance: many
j_gene: TRBJ2-1
d_gene: TRBD1
CDR3aa: CASSRSGTGKGNEQFF
CDR3nt: TGTGCCAGCAGCCGATCAGGGACAGGGAAAGGAAATGAGCAGTTCTTC

v_gene: TRBV7-2
abundance: many
j_gene: TRBJ2-5
d_gene: TRBD1
CDR3aa: CASSLGTGIPQETQYF
CDR3nt: TGTGCCAGCAGCTTAGGGACAGGAATCCCCCAAGAGACCCAGTACTTC

v_gene: TRBV4-2
abundance: few
j_gene: TRBJ2-2
d_gene: -
CDR3aa: CASSQGIGQSTGELFF
CDR3nt: TGTGCCAGCAGCCAAGGAATAGGACAATCCACCGGGGAGCTGTTTTTT

v_gene: TRBV6-1
abundance: -
j_gene: TRBJ1-5
d_gene: TRBD1
CDR3aa: CASISNPGQGAEGNQPQHF
CDR3nt: TGTGCCAGCATCTCTAACCCGGGACAGGGGGCAGAGGGGAATCAGCCCCAGCATTTT

v_gene: TRBV29-1
abundance: many
j_gene: TRBJ1-2
d_gene: TRBD1
CDR3aa: CSVTGDGGYTF
CDR3nt: TGCAGCGTCACAGGGGATGGCGGCTACACCTTC

v_gene: TRBV6-5
abundance: many
j_gene: TRBJ2-4
d_gene: TRBD2
CDR3aa: CASSYPRTSGGLAKNIQYF
CDR3nt: TGTGCCAGCAGTTACCCTAGGACTAGCGGGGGCCTAGCCAAAAACATTCAGTACTTC

v_gene: TRBV4-2
abundance: -
j_gene: TRBJ2-3
d_gene: -
CDR3aa: CASSQGTEATSTDTQYF
CDR3nt: TGTGCCAGCAGCCAAGGGACGGAGGCTACGAGCACAGATACGCAGTATTTT

v_gene: TRBV4-3
abundance: -
j_gene: TRBJ1-5
d_gene: -
CDR3aa: CASSQDRGRGNQPQHF
CDR3nt: TGCGCCAGCAGCCAAGATCGCGGGAGAGGCAATCAGCCCCAGCATTTT

v_gene: TRBV20-1
abundance: -
j_gene: TRBJ2-3
d_gene: TRBD2
CDR3aa: CSAQGAGGTDTQYF
CDR3nt: TGCAGTGCCCAGGGAGCGGGAGGCACAGATACGCAGTATTTT

v_gene: TRBV5-1
abundance: few
j_gene: TRBJ2-5
d_gene: TRBD1
CDR3aa: CASSSQGGQGTQYF
CDR3nt: TGCGCCAGCAGCTCCCAAGGGGGCCAAGGGACCCAGTACTTC

v_gene: TRBV12-3/TRBV12-4
abundance: many
j_gene: TRBJ2-7
d_gene: -
CDR3aa: CASSFGRGASYEQYF
CDR3nt: TGTGCCAGCAGTTTCGGCAGGGGGGCCTCCTACGAGCAGTACTTC

v_gene: TRBV7-8
abundance: few
j_gene: TRBJ2-7
d_gene: -
CDR3aa: CASSFFSDEQYF
CDR3nt: TGTGCCAGCAGCTTTTTTTCGGACGAGCAGTACTTC

v_gene: TRBV2
abundance: few
j_gene: TRBJ1-1
d_gene: TRBD1
CDR3aa: CASSDDGQVNTEAFF
CDR3nt: TGTGCCAGCAGTGATGACGGACAGGTCAACACTGAAGCTTTCTTT

v_gene: TRBV27
abundance: many
j_gene: TRBJ2-7
d_gene: -
CDR3aa: CASSLVGKQGMGEQYF
CDR3nt: TGTGCCAGCAGTTTAGTTGGAAAACAGGGCATGGGAGAGCAGTACTTC

v_gene: TRBV11-2
abundance: -
j_gene: TRBJ1-1
d_gene: -
CDR3aa: CASSLGEGTEAFF
CDR3nt: TGTGCCAGCAGCTTAGGAGAGGGCACTGAAGCTTTCTTT

v_gene: TRBV29-1
abundance: -
j_gene: TRBJ2-5
d_gene: -
CDR3aa: CSVDSGVWETQYF
CDR3nt: TGCAGCGTTGACAGTGGGGTTTGGGAGACCCAGTACTTC